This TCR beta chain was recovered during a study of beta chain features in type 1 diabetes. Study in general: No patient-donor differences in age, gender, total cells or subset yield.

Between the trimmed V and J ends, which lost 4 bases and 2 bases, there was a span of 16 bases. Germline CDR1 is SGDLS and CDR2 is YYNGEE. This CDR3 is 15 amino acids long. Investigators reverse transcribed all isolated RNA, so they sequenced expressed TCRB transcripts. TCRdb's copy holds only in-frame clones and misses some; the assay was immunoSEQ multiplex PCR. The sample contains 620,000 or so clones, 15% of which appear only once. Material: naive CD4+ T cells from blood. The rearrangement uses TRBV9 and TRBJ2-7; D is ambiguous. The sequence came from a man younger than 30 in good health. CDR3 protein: CASSSHRSGAYEQYF. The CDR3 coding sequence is TGTGCCAGCAGCTCCCATCGGAGTGGCGCCTACGAGCAGTACTTC.